Listed here are 30 T cell receptor beta chains from one sample, sequenced in a study of OX40 agonist ivuxolimab in advanced cancers. Profiled with immunoSEQ multiplex PCR; TCRdb holds only in-frame clones, not every one. The sample records around 15,000 clones, approximately 80% being singletons. The source material was CD4+ or CD8+ T cells sorted from blood, sampled in a trial of the OX40 agonist ivuxolimab. These receptor sequences come from an adult with an advanced solid tumor such as melanoma, head and neck, liver or kidney cancer.

The V call is TRBV7-2, the J call TRBJ1-4; D unresolved. This CDR3 has 14 amino acids. V dropped 1 base and J dropped 1 base, with 4 bases sitting between them. Germline values: CDR1 SGHTA, CDR2 FQGNSA. CDR3 DNA sequence: TGTGCCAGCAGCTTAGGGTTAACTAATGAAAAACTGTTTTTT. Protein sequence: CASSLGLTNEKLFF.

The chain has TRBV12-5 and TRBJ2-7, with D possibly being TRBD2 (6 bases). There are 13 residues in the CDR3. The germline CDR1 and CDR2 sequences are LGHNT and FRNRAP. Between the trimmed V and J ends, which lost 7 bases and 2 bases, there was a span of 12 bases. The CDR3 bases are TGTGCTAGTGCCTGGGGGGAAACCTACGAGCAGTACTTC. This codes for CASAWGETYEQYF. The full variable domain, with the rest looked up from reference TRBV12-5 and TRBJ2-7, is DARVTQTPRHKVTEMGQEVTMRCQPILGHNTVFWYRQTMMQGLELLAYFRNRAPLDDSGMPKDRFSAEMPDATLATLKIQPSEPRDSAVYFCASAWGETYEQYFGPGTRLTVT.

The rearrangement joins TRBV4-1 to TRBJ1-1; D not resolved. Trimming left V 3 bases short and J 3 bases short, with 8 bases between. Germline V gene sequence: CDR1 MGHRA, CDR2 YSYEKL. CDR3 length: 13 residues. The DNA for the CDR3 is TGCGCCAGCAGCCAGGGGAGTTACACTGAAGCTTTCTTT. This codes for CASSQGSYTEAFF.

The chain uses TRBV9 and TRBJ1-1, with 8 bases matching TRBD1. The CDR3 sequence is 13 residues long. The germline V gene has CDR1 SGDLS and CDR2 YYNGEE. Germline trimming cut 3 bases from V and 11 bases from J; bases unmatched to any gene: 9. CDR3: CASSAPGGDRAFF. In nucleotides, the CDR3 is TGTGCCAGCAGCGCACCCGGGGGGGACAGGGCTTTCTTT.

The chain recombines TRBV27 with TRBJ2-5; the D is unclear. Between the trimmed V and J ends, which lost 7 bases and 4 bases, there was a span of 7 bases. CDR3 length: 11 amino acids. The germline gives CDR1 MNHEY, CDR2 SMNVEV (reference sequence). The DNA of the CDR3 is TGTGCCAGCACTACGGGAGAGACCCAGTACTTC. It encodes CASTTGETQYF.

This clone occurred a few times. In the same sample, other DNA sequences code for this CDR3. The chain couples TRBV7-9 to TRBJ1-2; D not resolved. From germline, CDR1 is SEHNR and CDR2 FQNEAQ (reference sequence). Trimming took 3 bases from V and 2 from J, leaving 7 bases between them. The CDR3 extends over 13 amino acids. This CDR3 reads CASSLGGNYGYTF. CDR3 in DNA: TGTGCCAGCAGCTTGGGCGGCAACTATGGCTACACCTTC.

V gene TRBV5-6 combines with J gene TRBJ2-7, with unresolved D. The germline V gene encodes CDR1 SGHDT and CDR2 YYEEEE. V was trimmed by 4 bases and J by 2 bases, leaving 10 bases between them. The CDR3 has 13 amino acids. The CDR3 sequence is CASSNASPYEQYF. The CDR3 DNA reads TGTGCCAGCAGCAACGCTTCCCCCTACGAGCAGTACTTC.

The CDR3 nucleotides are TGTGCCAGCAGTGCCTTGACAGTCCTCTCTGGAAACACCATATATTTT. Translating it yields CASSALTVLSGNTIYF. The chain recombines TRBV6-1 with TRBJ1-3; possible D gene TRBD1, 5 bases. The CDR3 consists of 16 residues. CDR1 MNHNS and CDR2 SASEGT come from the germline V gene. V gave up 4 bases and J gave up 0 bases, with 13 bases separating them.

This clone was counted once. Written as DNA, the CDR3 is TGTGCCAGCAGCTCCCTCGACAGACAAGAGACCCAGTACTTC. Protein sequence: CASSSLDRQETQYF. The genes are TRBV13 and TRBJ2-5; D may be TRBD1 (5 bases). Between the trimmed V and J ends, which lost 4 bases and 2 bases, there was a span of 11 bases. Germline values: CDR1 PRHDT, CDR2 FYEKMQ (reference sequence). The CDR3 totals 14 residues.

V and J are TRBV27 and TRBJ2-7, with D unclear. With 3 bases removed from V and 2 bases from J, the gap between germline ends came to 11 bases. The CDR3 totals 14 residues. Germline V gene lookup returns CDR1 MNHEY and CDR2 SMNVEV (reference sequence). This CDR3 reads CASSFSGAAYEQYF. CDR3 coding DNA: TGTGCCAGCAGTTTTTCCGGAGCCGCCTACGAGCAGTACTTC.

This sequence joins TRBV7-9 and TRBJ1-2, with D possibly TRBD1 on 5 matching bases. This CDR3 region has 16 residues. V was pared by 1 base and J by 8 bases, with 20 bases between. Germline CDR1 and CDR2: SEHNR and FQNEAQ (reference sequence). In DNA form, the CDR3 reads TGTGCCAGCAGCTTAGTAGGATTGGGACTGTTTGGGGGCTACACCTTC. This gives the protein CASSLVGLGLFGGYTF. The complete variable domain, with remaining parts taken from reference TRBV7-9 and TRBJ1-2, reads DTGVSQNPRHKITKRGQNVTFRCDPISEHNRLYWYRQTLGQGPEFLTYFQNEAQLEKSRLLSDRFSAERPKGSFSTLEIQRTEQGDSAMYLCASSLVGLGLFGGYTFGSGTRLTVV.

This chain uses TRBV9 with TRBJ2-2; D gene ambiguous. There are 13 residues in the CDR3. V was shortened by 3 bases and J by 0 bases, with 3 bases between the two germline ends. Germline lookup yields CDR1 SGDLS and CDR2 YYNGEE. CDR3: CASSGANTGELFF. DNA for the CDR3: TGTGCCAGCAGCGGAGCGAACACCGGGGAGCTGTTTTTT.

The rearrangement links TRBV6-5 to TRBJ2-5, with TRBD1 as a possible D gene (6 bases). Trimming removed 6 bases from V and 5 bases from J, with 16 bases in between. In germline, CDR1 is MNHEY, CDR2 SVGAGI. CDR3 length: 14 amino acids. The chain's CDR3 is CASSPDRSEETQYF. The CDR3 DNA follows: TGTGCCAGCAGCCCCGACAGGTCTGAGGAGACCCAGTACTTC.

This clone was counted a single time. The rearrangement joins TRBV6-5 to TRBJ2-7; 7 nucleotides line up with TRBD1. The CDR3 contains 13 residues. CDR1 MNHEY and CDR2 SVGAGI come from the germline V gene. Germline trimming cut 4 bases from V and 2 bases from J; bases unmatched to any gene: 2. The CDR3 reads CASSWGQTYEQYF. For the CDR3, the DNA is TGTGCCAGCAGTTGGGGACAGACCTACGAGCAGTACTTC.

Here the CDR3 DNA reads TGTGCCAGCAGTTACTCAGGGGGAATGGACTACAATGAGCAGTTCTTC. As protein: CASSYSGGMDYNEQFF. The rearrangement joins TRBV6-6 to TRBJ2-1; D perhaps matches TRBD1 (6 bases). The CDR3 is 16 residues long. Between the trimmed V and J ends, which lost 0 bases and 3 bases, there was a span of 12 bases. Germline CDR1 MNHNY, CDR2 SVGAGI (reference sequence).

This chain connects TRBV6-4 to TRBJ2-7; D remains ambiguous. Germline loops: CDR1 MRHNA, CDR2 SNTAGT. With 5 bases removed from V and 2 bases from J, the gap between germline ends came to 10 bases. The CDR3 has 13 amino acids. The CDR3 protein is CASSYGRAYEQYF. DNA of the CDR3: TGTGCCAGCAGTTACGGCAGAGCCTACGAGCAGTACTTC.

J is TRBJ1-5 and V is TRBV2; no firm D call. Germline V gene data show CDR1 as SNHLY and CDR2 as FYNNEI. With 4 bases removed from V and 0 bases from J, the gap between germline ends came to 13 bases. The CDR3 is 16 residues long. CDR3 region: CASSGELQLSNQPQHF. The CDR3 DNA reads TGTGCCAGCAGTGGGGAACTGCAACTTAGCAATCAGCCCCAGCATTTT.

The chain carries TRBV5-6 and TRBJ1-4, with D possibly TRBD1 on 5 matching bases. Germline CDR1 is SGHDT and CDR2 is YYEEEE. There are 13 residues in the CDR3. V lost 2 bases and J lost 6, with 8 bases in between. The CDR3 nucleotides are TGTGCCAGCAGCTTTGGGGCACATGAAAAACTGTTTTTT. Its protein is CASSFGAHEKLFF.

The J gene is TRBJ2-3, the V gene TRBV11-2, with D hard to call. Germline values: CDR1 SGHAT, CDR2 FQNNGV. The CDR3 spans 13 residues. V lost 2 bases and J 6 bases, leaving 9 bases between the germline ends. CDR3 region: CASSLNTDDTQYF. The CDR3 coding sequence is TGTGCCAGCAGCTTAAATACTGACGATACGCAGTATTTT.

V gene TRBV19 combines with J gene TRBJ2-7; tentative D call: TRBD1 (6 bases). This CDR3 region has 13 residues. The V gene's germline CDR1 is LNHDA and CDR2 SQIVND (reference sequence). V gave up 4 bases and J gave up 2 bases, with 9 bases separating them. The CDR3 coding sequence is TGTGCCAGTAGTAGCAGGGGAACCTACGAGCAGTACTTC. The encoded protein is CASSSRGTYEQYF.

CDR3 residues: CASSLAGTGARYGYTF. Written as DNA, the CDR3 is TGTGCCAGCAGCTTAGCCGGGACAGGAGCTCGCTATGGCTACACCTTC. The chain employs TRBV11-3 and TRBJ1-2; 8 nucleotides match TRBD1. Trimming at V came to 1 base and at J to 4 bases, leaving 8 bases not matched to a gene. Germline V gene data show CDR1 as SGHNT and CDR2 as YENEEA. The CDR3 spans 16 residues. Drawing the rest from reference TRBV11-3 and TRBJ1-2, the complete variable domain is EAGVVQSPRYKIIEKKQPVAFWCNPISGHNTLYWYLQNLGQGPELLIRYENEEAVDDSQLPKDRFSAERLKGVDSTLKIQPAELGDSAVYLCASSLAGTGARYGYTFGSGTRLTVV.

V usage is TRBV7-3 and J usage is TRBJ2-3; D may be TRBD1 or TRBD2 (5 bases each). CDR1 is SGHTA and CDR2 is FQGTGA in the germline V gene. Trimming shortened V by 1 base and J by 2 bases, and 7 bases separated the two germline ends. The CDR3 spans 14 residues. Written as DNA, the CDR3 is TGTGCCAGCAGCTTAAGAGGGGTCACAGATACGCAGTATTTT. Translated, it gives CASSLRGVTDTQYF.

This clone has just a few counts. A read error may produce the germline difference seen at one junction end. The V call is TRBV11-2, the J call TRBJ2-7; 7 bases line up with TRBD1. This CDR3 has 17 amino acids. CDR1 is SGHAT and CDR2 is FQNNGV in the germline V gene. This CDR3 is CASSQDPPGTVSYEQYF. CDR3 bases: TGCGCCAGCAGCCAAGATCCTCCCGGGACAGTATCCTACGAGCAGTACTTC.

This clone has more than one count but fewer than ten. V is TRBV19 and J is TRBJ1-1; D not certain. V lost 3 bases and J lost 2, with 7 bases in between. Germline V gives CDR1 LNHDA, CDR2 SQIVND (reference sequence). The CDR3 consists of 13 residues. In DNA form, the CDR3 reads TGTGCCAGTAGTATCGGGAGCAACACTGAAGCTTTCTTT. Protein sequence: CASSIGSNTEAFF. Full variable domain (rest looked up from reference TRBV19 and TRBJ1-1): DGGITQSPKYLFRKEGQNVTLSCEQNLNHDAMYWYRQDPGQGLRLIYYSQIVNDFQKGDIAEGYSVSREKKESFPLTVTSAQKNPTAFYLCASSIGSNTEAFFGQGTRLTVV.

The rearrangement uses TRBV1 and TRBJ1-2. TRBV1 is marked as a pseudogene. This CDR3 is 15 amino acids long. In DNA, the CDR3 is TGCACCAGCGCCCCCCGAAGAGCTAGTACGTGGGGCTACACCTTC. Its translation is CTSAPRRASTWGYTF.

The chain combines TRBV7-2 with TRBJ1-2; a possible D gene is TRBD1 (6 bases). V was cut by 6 bases and J by 0 bases, with 17 bases left in between. The germline V gene has CDR1 SGHTA and CDR2 FQGNSA. The CDR3 totals 16 residues. The CDR3 region has the DNA TGTGCCAGCAGGAGGGGGGGGACAATCCCTAACTATGGCTACACCTTC. It translates to CASRRGGTIPNYGYTF. The complete variable domain, with remaining parts taken from reference TRBV7-2 and TRBJ1-2, reads GAGVSQSPSNKVTEKGKDVELRCDPISGHTALYWYRQSLGQGLEFLIYFQGNSAPDKSGLPSDRFSAERTGGSVSTLTIQRTQQEDSAVYLCASRRGGTIPNYGYTFGSGTRLTVV.

The J gene is TRBJ1-4, the V gene TRBV19; 7 bases match TRBD1. The CDR3 contains 16 residues. The germline V gene has CDR1 LNHDA and CDR2 SQIVND (reference sequence). The V gene end was trimmed by 5 bases and the J gene end by 0 bases; junction bases not matched to a gene: 6. CDR3 sequence reads: CASSLSRGATNEKLFF. CDR3 sequence (DNA): TGTGCCAGTAGTCTCTCCAGGGGGGCAACTAATGAAAAACTGTTTTTT.

This clone appeared once. The V call is TRBV7-7, the J call TRBJ2-2, with a weak D call TRBD2 (6 bases). The CDR3 runs to 16 residues. The V and J ends lost 4 bases and 4 bases respectively, with 16 bases between them. Germline CDR1 SSHAT, CDR2 FNYEAQ (reference sequence). CDR3 amino acids: CASSSGQGGGTGELFF. In DNA, the CDR3 is TGTGCCAGCAGCTCCGGGCAGGGAGGCGGCACCGGGGAGCTGTTTTTT.

The rearrangement uses TRBV4-3 and TRBJ1-2, with D possibly TRBD1 on 5 matching bases. Trimming shortened V by 1 base and J by 3 bases, and 9 bases separated the two germline ends. Germline values: CDR1 LGHNA, CDR2 YSLEER. CDR3 size: 14 residues. The CDR3 loop is CASSQVGTDYGYTF. CDR3 in DNA: TGCGCCAGCAGCCAAGTCGGGACTGACTATGGCTACACCTTC.

The CDR3 loop reads CASSQGTEAFF. CDR3 in DNA: TGCGCCAGCAGCCAAGGCACTGAAGCTTTCTTT. The genes are TRBV4-3 and TRBJ1-1; D not resolved. This CDR3 contains 11 residues. V was pared by 1 base and J by 4 bases, with 1 base between. CDR1 and CDR2 from the germline V gene are LGHNA and YSLEER.